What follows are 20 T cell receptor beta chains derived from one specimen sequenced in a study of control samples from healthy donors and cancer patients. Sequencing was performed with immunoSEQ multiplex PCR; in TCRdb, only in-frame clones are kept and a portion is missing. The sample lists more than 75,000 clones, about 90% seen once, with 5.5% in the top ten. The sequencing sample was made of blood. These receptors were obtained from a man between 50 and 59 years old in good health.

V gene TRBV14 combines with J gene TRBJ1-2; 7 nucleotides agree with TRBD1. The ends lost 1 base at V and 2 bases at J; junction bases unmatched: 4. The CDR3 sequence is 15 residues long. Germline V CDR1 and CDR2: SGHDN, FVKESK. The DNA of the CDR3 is TGTGCCAGCAGCCAAGTAGGGGGCTCCAACTATGGCTACACCTTC. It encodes CASSQVGGSNYGYTF.

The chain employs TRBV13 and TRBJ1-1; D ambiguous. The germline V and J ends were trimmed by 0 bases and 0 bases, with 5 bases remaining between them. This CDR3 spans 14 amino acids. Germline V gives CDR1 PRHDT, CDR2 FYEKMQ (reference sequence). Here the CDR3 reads CASSLGALNTEAFF. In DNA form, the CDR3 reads TGTGCCAGCAGCTTAGGGGCTCTGAACACTGAAGCTTTCTTT.

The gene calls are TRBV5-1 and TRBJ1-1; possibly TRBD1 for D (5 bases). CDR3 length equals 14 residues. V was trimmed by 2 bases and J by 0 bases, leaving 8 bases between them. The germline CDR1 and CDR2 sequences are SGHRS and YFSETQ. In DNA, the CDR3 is TGCGCCAGCAGCTTTAGGGGCGTGAACACTGAAGCTTTCTTT. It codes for CASSFRGVNTEAFF.

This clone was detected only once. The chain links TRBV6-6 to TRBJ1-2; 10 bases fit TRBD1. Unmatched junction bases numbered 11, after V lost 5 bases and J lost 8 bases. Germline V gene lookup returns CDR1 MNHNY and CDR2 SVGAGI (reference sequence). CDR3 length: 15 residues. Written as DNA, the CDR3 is TGTGCCAGCAGTACCACCGACAGGGGGCGCGGAGGCTACACCTTC. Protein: CASSTTDRGRGGYTF.

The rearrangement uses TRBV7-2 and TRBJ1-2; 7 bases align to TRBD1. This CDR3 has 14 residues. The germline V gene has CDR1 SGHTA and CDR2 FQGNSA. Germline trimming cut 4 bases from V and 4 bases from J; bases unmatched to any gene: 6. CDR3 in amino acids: CASSSQDRLYGYTF. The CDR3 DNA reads TGTGCCAGCAGCTCCCAGGACAGGCTCTATGGCTACACCTTC.

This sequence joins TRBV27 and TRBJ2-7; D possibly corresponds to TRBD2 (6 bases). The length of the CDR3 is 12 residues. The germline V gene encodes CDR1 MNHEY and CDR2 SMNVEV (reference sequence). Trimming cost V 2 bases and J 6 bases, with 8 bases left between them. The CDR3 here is CASSLLGGEQYF. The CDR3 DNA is TGTGCCAGCAGTTTACTGGGGGGCGAGCAGTACTTC.

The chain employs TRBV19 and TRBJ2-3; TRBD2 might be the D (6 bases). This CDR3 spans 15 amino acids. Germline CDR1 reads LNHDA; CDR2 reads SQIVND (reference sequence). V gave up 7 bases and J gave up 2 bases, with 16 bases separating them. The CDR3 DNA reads TGTGCCAGTACCGCACGGGGGTACCACACAGATACGCAGTATTTT. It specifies CASTARGYHTDTQYF.

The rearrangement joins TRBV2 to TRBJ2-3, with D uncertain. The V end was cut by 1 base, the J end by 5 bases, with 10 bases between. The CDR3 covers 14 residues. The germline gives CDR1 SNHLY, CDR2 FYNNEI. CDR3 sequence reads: CASSEVGRGDTQYF. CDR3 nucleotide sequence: TGTGCCAGCAGTGAAGTAGGCCGAGGAGATACGCAGTATTTT.

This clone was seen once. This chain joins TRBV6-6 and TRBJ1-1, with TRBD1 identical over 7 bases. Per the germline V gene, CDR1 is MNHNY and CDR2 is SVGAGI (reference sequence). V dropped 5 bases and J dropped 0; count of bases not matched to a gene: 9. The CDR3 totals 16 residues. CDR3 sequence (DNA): TGTGCCAGCAGTCGCGCACAGGGGATCATGAACACTGAAGCTTTCTTT. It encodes CASSRAQGIMNTEAFF.

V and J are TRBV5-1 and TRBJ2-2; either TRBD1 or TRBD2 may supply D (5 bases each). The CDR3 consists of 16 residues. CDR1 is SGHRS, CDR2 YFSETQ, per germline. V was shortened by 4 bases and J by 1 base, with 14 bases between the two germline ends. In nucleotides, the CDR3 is TGCGCCAGCAGCCCCGGGGCAGGGTTGAACACCGGGGAGCTGTTTTTT. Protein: CASSPGAGLNTGELFF.

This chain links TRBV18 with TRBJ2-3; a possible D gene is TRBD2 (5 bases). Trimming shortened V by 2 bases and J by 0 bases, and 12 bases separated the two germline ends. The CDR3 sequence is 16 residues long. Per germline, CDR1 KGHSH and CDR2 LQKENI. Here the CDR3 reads CASSPWELSSTDTQYF. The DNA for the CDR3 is TGTGCCAGCTCACCATGGGAGCTTTCTAGCACAGATACGCAGTATTTT. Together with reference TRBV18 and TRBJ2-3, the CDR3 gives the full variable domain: NAGVMQNPRHLVRRRGQEARLRCSPMKGHSHVYWYRQLPEEGLKFMVYLQKENIIDESGMPKERFSAEFPKEGPSILRIQQVVRGDSAAYFCASSPWELSSTDTQYFGPGTRLTVL.

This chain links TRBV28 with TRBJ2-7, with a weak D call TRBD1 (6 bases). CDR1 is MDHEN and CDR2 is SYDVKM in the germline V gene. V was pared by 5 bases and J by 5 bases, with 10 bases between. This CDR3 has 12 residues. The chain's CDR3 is CASSIRGNEQYF. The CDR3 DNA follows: TGTGCCAGCAGTATCAGGGGAAACGAGCAGTACTTC.

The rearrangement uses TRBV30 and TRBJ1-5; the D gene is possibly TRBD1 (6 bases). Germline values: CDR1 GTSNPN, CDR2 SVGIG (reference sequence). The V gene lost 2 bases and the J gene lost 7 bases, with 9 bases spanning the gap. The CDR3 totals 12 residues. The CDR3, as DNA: TGTGCCTGGAGTTTGACAGGACAGCCCCAGCATTTT. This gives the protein CAWSLTGQPQHF.

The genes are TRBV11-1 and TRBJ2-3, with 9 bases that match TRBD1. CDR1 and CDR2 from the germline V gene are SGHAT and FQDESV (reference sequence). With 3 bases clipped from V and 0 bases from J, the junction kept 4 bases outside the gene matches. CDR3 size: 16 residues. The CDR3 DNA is TGTGCCAGCAGCTTCGGGGACAGGGTTAGCACAGATACGCAGTATTTT. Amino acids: CASSFGDRVSTDTQYF.

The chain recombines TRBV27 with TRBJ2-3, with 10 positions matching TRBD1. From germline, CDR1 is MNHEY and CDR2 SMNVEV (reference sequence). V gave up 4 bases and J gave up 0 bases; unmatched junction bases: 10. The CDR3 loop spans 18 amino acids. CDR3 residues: CASSSLRDRGWSTDTQYF. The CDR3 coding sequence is TGTGCCAGCAGTTCTCTCCGGGACAGGGGATGGAGCACAGATACGCAGTATTTT.

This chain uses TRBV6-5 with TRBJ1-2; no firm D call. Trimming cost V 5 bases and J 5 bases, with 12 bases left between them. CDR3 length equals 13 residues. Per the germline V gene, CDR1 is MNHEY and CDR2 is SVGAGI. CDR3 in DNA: TGTGCCAGCAGTCAACACCTCGGGTATGGCTACACCTTC. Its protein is CASSQHLGYGYTF.

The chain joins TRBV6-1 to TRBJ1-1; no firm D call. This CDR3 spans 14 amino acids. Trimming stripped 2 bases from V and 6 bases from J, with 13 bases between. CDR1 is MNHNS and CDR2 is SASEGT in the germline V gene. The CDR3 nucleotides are TGTGCCAGCAGTGAAACGGTGATGAGAGCTGAAGCTTTCTTT. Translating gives CASSETVMRAEAFF.

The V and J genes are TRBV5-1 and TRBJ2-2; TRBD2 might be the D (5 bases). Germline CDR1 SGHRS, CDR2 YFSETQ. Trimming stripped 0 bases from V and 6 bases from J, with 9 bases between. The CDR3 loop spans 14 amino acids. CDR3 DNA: TGCGCCAGCAGCTTGGCTGCGGGCCCCGGGGAGCTGTTTTTT. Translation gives CASSLAAGPGELFF. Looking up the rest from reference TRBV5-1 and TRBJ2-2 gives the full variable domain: KAGVTQTPRYLIKTRGQQVTLSCSPISGHRSVSWYQQTPGQGLQFLFEYFSETQRNKGNFPGRFSGRQFSNSRSEMNVSTLELGDSALYLCASSLAAGPGELFFGEGSRLTVL.

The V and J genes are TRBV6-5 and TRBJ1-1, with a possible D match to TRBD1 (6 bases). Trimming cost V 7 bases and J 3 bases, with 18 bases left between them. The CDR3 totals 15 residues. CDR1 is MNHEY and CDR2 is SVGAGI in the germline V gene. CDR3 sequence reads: CASTLTPAGDTEAFF. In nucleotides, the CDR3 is TGTGCCAGCACCTTAACACCCGCAGGGGACACTGAAGCTTTCTTT.

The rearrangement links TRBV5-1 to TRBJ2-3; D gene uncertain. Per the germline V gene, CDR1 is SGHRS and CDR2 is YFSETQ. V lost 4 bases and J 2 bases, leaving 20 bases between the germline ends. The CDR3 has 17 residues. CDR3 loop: CASSPRESTFATDTQYF. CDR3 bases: TGCGCCAGCAGCCCCCGCGAATCTACCTTCGCCACAGATACGCAGTATTTT.